This T cell receptor beta chain is from a study of T cells after yellow fever vaccination. Study-wide results and limits: A faster peak, day 5 versus 15, was reached by the weaker secondary response.

The V gene's germline CDR1 is LGHNA and CDR2 YNFKEQ. V lost 0 bases, J lost 7 bases, and 6 bases stayed unmatched. The CDR3 is 15 residues long. TCRdb fed the 5' RACE reads into MiXCR, producing one record per CDR3 protein. The table lists some 340,000 distinct CDR3 sequences, over 3.5% of them singletons. Worth noting for this clonotype: No antigen is known for it.

This chain connects TRBV4-2 to TRBJ2-5, with 9 bases matching TRBD2. The origin of this receptor is a man between 18 and 35 years old who received the YFV17D yellow fever vaccine. The input for sequencing was PBMCs, taken 5 days after the yellow fever booster vaccination. In DNA, the CDR3 is TGTGCCAGCAGCCAAGAGTCTAGCGGGGCAGGGACCCAGTACTTC. It yields the protein CASSQESSGAGTQYF.